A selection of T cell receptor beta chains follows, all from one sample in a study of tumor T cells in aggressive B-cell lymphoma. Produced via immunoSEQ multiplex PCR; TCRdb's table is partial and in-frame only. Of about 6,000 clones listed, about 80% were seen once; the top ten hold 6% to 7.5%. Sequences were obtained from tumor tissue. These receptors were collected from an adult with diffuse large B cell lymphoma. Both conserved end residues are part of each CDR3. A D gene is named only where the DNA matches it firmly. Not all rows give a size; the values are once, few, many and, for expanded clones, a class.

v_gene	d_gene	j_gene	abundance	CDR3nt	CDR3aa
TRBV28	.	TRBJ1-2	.	TGTGCCAGCAGATTACCGGGACACGGGGCCTATGGCTACACCTTC	CASRLPGHGAYGYTF
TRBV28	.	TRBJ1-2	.	TGTGCCAGCAGTTTATACACCAACTATGGCTACACCTTC	CASSLYTNYGYTF
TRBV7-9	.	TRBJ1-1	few	TGTGCCAGCTCGCCCTCAGGGTCGGACACTGAAGCTTTCTTT	CASSPSGSDTEAFF
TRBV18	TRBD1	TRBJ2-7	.	TGTGCCAGCTCCGGGACAGGGGCCTACGAGCAGTACTTC	CASSGTGAYEQYF
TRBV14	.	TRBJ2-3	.	TGTGCCAGCAGCCAAGTCAGTGCTAGCGTCAGGTATAGAGATACACAGTATTTT	CASSQVSASVRYRDTQYF
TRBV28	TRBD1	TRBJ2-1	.	TGTGCCAGCAGTTTCGGACAGGGGGCAGCCTACAATGAGCAGTTCTTC	CASSFGQGAAYNEQFF
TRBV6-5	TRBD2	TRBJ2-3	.	TGTGCCAGCCACGGGGGGAGGGCCGGCACAGATACGCAGTATTTT	CASHGGRAGTDTQYF
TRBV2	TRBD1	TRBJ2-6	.	TGTGCCAGCAGGGGGGGACAGGGATTTGGGGCCAACGTCCTGACTTTC	CASRGGQGFGANVLTF
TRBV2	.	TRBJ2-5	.	TGTGCCAGCAGTCGGGAGACCCAGTACTTC	CASSRETQYF
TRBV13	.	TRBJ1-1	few	TGTGCCAGCAGCGAACAGACAGGTATTAACACTGAAGCTTTCTTT	CASSEQTGINTEAFF
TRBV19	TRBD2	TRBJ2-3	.	TGTGCCAGTAGTCCGCTGGCGGGAGGCACAGATACGCAGTATTTT	CASSPLAGGTDTQYF
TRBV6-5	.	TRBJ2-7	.	TGTGCCAGCAGTTCCAGGGCCCTCCTATCCTACGAGCAGTACTTC	CASSSRALLSYEQYF
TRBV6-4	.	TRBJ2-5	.	TGTGCCAGCAGTGGTAGGGCGGGAGAGACCCAGTACTTC	CASSGRAGETQYF
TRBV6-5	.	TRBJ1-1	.	TGTGCCAGCAGTTACGAGAGGAACACTGAAGCTTTCTTT	CASSYERNTEAFF
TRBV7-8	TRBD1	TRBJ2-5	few	TGTGCCAGCAGCGGAGAGGGACAGGGGAGGGAGACCCAGTACTTC	CASSGEGQGRETQYF
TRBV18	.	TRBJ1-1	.	TGTGCCAGCTCATTATTAGGGGGATACACTGAAGCTTTCTTT	CASSLLGGYTEAFF
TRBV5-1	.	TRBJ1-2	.	TGCGCCAGCAGCACCACGACAGAACGACAGCTTGGCTACACCTTC	CASSTTTERQLGYTF
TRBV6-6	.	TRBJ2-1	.	TGTGCCAGCAGTTCAGGAGCGGGCTCCTACAATGAGCAGTTCTTC	CASSSGAGSYNEQFF
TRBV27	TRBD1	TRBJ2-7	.	TGTGCCAGCAGTTTAGGGACAGGGGCCGAGCAGTACTTC	CASSLGTGAEQYF
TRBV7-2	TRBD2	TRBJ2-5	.	TGTGCCAGCAGCTTCGTTCGGGGGGGGGAGGACCAGTACTTC	CASSFVRGGEDQYF
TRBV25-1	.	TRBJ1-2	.	TGTGCCAGCAGTGTACGCTACAGGGACGGCTACACCTTC	CASSVRYRDGYTF
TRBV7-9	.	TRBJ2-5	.	TGTGCCAGCAGCCACCGGGTTGGGTCCCAAGAGACCCAGTACTTC	CASSHRVGSQETQYF
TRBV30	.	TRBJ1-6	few	TGTGCCTGGAGTGTATCATTGGGGCGGGGAAATAATTCACCCCTCCACTTT	CAWSVSLGRGNNSPLHF
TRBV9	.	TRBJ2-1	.	TGTGCCAGCAGCGTAGTAGATAGCTTCGGGAATGAGCAGTTCTTC	CASSVVDSFGNEQFF
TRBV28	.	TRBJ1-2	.	TGTGCCAGCAGTCCCCAGAACAGGGTAAACTATGGCTACACCTTC	CASSPQNRVNYGYTF
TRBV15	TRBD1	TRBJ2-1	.	TGTGCCACCAGCAGACCACGGCGGTTGGGACAGGTCTACAATGAGCAGTTCTTC	CATSRPRRLGQVYNEQFF
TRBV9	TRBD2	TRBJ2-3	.	TGTGCCAGCAGCGCTCCCTTTAGCGGGGCCAGCACAGATACGCAGTATTTT	CASSAPFSGASTDTQYF
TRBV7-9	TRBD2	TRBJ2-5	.	TGTGCCAGCAGCACACGGACTAGCAAAGAGACCCAGTACTTC	CASSTRTSKETQYF
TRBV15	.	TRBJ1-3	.	TGTGCCACCAGCAGAGCGGGGGGCTTGGGAAACACCATATATTTT	CATSRAGGLGNTIYF
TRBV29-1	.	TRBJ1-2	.	TGCACGGTGGGCTCTCCAAGTGGCTACACCTTC	CTVGSPSGYTF
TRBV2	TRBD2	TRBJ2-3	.	TGTGCCAGCAGAGCGTTTAGCGGGAGGGGATCGGATACGCAGTATTTT	CASRAFSGRGSDTQYF
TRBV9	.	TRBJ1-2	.	TGTGCCAGCAGCGTTTCCAGGACAGTAAACTATGGCTACACCTTC	CASSVSRTVNYGYTF
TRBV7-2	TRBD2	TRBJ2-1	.	TGTGCCAGCAGCTCCGGGACTAGCGGGAGGAAGAATATGTTCTTC	CASSSGTSGRKNMFF
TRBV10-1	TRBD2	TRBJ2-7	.	TGCGCCAGCAGATGGACTAGCGGGGGACCCTACGAGCAGTACTTC	CASRWTSGGPYEQYF
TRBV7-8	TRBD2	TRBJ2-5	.	TGTGCCAGCAGCTTAGGACAGCGGGGGAAAGAGACCCAGTACTTC	CASSLGQRGKETQYF
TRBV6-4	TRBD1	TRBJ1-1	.	TGTGCCAGCAGTGACGGGACAGGGGGGTTAGGCACTGAAGCTTTCTTT	CASSDGTGGLGTEAFF
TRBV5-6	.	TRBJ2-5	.	TGTGCCAGCAGCTTGGCCCCTGGAGGGGAGACCCAGTACTTC	CASSLAPGGETQYF
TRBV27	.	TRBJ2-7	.	TGTGCCAGCAGCCTCGTAGACTACGAGCAGTACTTC	CASSLVDYEQYF
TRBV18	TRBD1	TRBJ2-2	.	TGTGCCAGCTCACCCCACAGGGACAGGGCCACCGGGGAGCTGTTTTTT	CASSPHRDRATGELFF
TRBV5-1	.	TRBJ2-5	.	TGCGCCAGCAGCTTTAGGGGGGGGGAGACCCAGTACTTC	CASSFRGGETQYF
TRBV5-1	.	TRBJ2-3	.	TGCGCCAGCAAGGAGATAGCGGACACAGATACGCAGTATTTT	CASKEIADTDTQYF
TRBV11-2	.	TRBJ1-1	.	TGTGCCAGCAGCACCCGAGGGGGAAGGGACACTGAAGCTTTCTTT	CASSTRGGRDTEAFF
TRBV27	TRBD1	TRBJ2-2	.	TGTGCCAGCAGTGACGGGACAGGGGGCTCCGCCGGGGAGCTGTTTTTT	CASSDGTGGSAGELFF
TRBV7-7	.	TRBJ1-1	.	TGTGCTAGCAGCCGGGACTCCAACACTGAAGCTTTCTTT	CASSRDSNTEAFF
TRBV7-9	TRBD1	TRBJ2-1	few	TGTGCCAGCAGCTTGGGACAGGGGAGACTCTATGAGCAGTTCTTC	CASSLGQGRLYEQFF
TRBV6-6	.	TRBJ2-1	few	TGTGCCAGCAGTTCCCCACGGGAGAGGTACAATGAGCAGTTCTTC	CASSSPRERYNEQFF
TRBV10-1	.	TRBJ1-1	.	TGCGCCAGCAGTGAAGAGACAGGAGGCGGAGCTTTCTTT	CASSEETGGGAFF
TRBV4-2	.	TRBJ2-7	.	TGTGCCAGCAGCCAAAAAAGCAGGACCAGGGGCTACGAGCAGTACTTC	CASSQKSRTRGYEQYF
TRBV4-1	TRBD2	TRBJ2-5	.	TGCGCCAGCAGCCAAGTTTATGGCGGGAGTCTTCAAGAGACCCAGTACTTC	CASSQVYGGSLQETQYF
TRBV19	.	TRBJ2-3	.	TGTGCCAGTGGTGACAGCTACACAGATACGCAGTATTTT	CASGDSYTDTQYF
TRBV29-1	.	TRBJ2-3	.	TGCAGCGGACTAGGGACTGAGCGGCTTGATACGCAGTATTTT	CSGLGTERLDTQYF
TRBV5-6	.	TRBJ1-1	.	TGTGCCAGCAGCCTAGGAAGCACTGAAGCTTTCTTT	CASSLGSTEAFF
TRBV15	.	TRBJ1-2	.	TGTGCCACCAGCCCTACAGGGTCCGATCGCTATGGCTACACCTTC	CATSPTGSDRYGYTF
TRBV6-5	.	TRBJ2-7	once	TGTGCCAGCAGCCACGGGGGGCTGGACGAGCAGTACTTC	CASSHGGLDEQYF
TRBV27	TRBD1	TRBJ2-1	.	TGTGCCAGCAGTTTTAGGACAGGGGGCTATGAGCAGTTCTTC	CASSFRTGGYEQFF
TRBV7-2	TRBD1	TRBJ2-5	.	TGTGCCAGCAGCTTCACAGGGGAAGGGACCCAGTACTTC	CASSFTGEGTQYF
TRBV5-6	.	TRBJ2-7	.	TGTGCCAGCAGCAATCTCCACGAGCAGTACTTC	CASSNLHEQYF
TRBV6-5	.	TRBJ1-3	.	TGTGCCAGCAGTTACCAGGGACAATGGGCTGGAAACACCATATATTTT	CASSYQGQWAGNTIYF